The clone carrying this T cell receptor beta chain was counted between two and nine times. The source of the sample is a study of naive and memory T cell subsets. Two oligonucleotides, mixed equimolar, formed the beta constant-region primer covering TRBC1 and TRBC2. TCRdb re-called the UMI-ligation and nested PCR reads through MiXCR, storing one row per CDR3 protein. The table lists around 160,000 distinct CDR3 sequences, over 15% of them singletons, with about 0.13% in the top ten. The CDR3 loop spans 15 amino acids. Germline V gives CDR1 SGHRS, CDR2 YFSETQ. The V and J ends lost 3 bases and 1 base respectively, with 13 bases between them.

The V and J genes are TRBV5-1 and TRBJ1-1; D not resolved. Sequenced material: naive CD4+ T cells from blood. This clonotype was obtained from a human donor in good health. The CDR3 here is CASSSDTPGNTEAFF. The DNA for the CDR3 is TGCGCCAGCAGCTCAGACACGCCTGGGAACACTGAAGCTTTCTTT.